This record covers a single T cell receptor (beta chain). What it recognizes is unknown. This sample is part of a study of radiation and T cells in renal cell carcinoma. As for the study in general: Nephrectomy followed 15 Gy stereotactic body radiation by 4 weeks. Findings and caveats of the study: Pretreatment tumor biopsies were lacking, so baseline clonotypes are unknown.

Assay used: immunoSEQ multiplex PCR; TCRdb lists only in-frame clones, some missing. This table holds 120,000 or so clones, around four fifths found once. This CDR3 region has 13 residues. The germline gives CDR1 SGHVS, CDR2 FQNEAQ. Trimming left V 4 bases short and J 8 bases short, with 14 bases between. Time point indicated: blood 2 weeks post-SBRT. Treatment given: 15 Gy SBRT to primary tumor, nephrectomy 4 weeks later. The patient's renal cell carcinoma had clear cell pathology. J is TRBJ1-2 and V is TRBV7-8; D is ambiguous. This clonotype was sampled from a woman aged 60-70 years with renal cell carcinoma. Sample: blood, taken from a patient whose treatment included radiotherapy and nephrectomy. The DNA of the CDR3 is TGTGCCAGCAGCTCCGGACCGGGTCGGGGCTACACCTTC. Its protein is CASSSGPGRGYTF.